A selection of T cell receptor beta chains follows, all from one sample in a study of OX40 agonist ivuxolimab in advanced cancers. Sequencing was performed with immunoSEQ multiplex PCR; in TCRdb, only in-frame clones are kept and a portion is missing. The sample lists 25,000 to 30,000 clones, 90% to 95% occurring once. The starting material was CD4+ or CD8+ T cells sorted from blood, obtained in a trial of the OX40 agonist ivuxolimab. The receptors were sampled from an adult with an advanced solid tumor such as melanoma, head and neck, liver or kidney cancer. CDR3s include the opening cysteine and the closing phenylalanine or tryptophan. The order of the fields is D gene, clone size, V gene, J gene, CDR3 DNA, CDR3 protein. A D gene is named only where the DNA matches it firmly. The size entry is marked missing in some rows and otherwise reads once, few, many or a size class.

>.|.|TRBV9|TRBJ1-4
TGTGCCAGCAGCGGTGGTCCCCTGGGGTTTAATGAAAAACTGTTTTTT
CASSGGPLGFNEKLFF
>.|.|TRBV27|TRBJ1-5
TGTGCCAGCGCCACAGGTAGTCATCAGCCCCAGCATTTT
CASATGSHQPQHF
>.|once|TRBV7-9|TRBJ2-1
TGTGCCAGCAGCTTAGTCTTGGTCGATGGGCAGTTCTTC
CASSLVLVDGQFF
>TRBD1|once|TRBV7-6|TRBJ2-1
TGTGCCAGCAGCGGGACAGGGGTGTATGAGCAGTTCTTC
CASSGTGVYEQFF
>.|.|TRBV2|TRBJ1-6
TGTGCCAGCAGTATTCCGGGAAACTATAATTCACCCCTCCACTTT
CASSIPGNYNSPLHF
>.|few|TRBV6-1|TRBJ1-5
TGTGCCAGCAGTGAAGGAGTAAGCCCCTATAGCAATCAGCCCCAGCATTTT
CASSEGVSPYSNQPQHF
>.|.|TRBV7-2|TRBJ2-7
TGTGCCAGCAGCTTAGCGTTAGGGCAACTATACGAGCAGTACTTC
CASSLALGQLYEQYF
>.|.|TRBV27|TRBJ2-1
TGTGCCAGCAGTTTATCGTCCCCTTACAATGAGCAGTTCTTC
CASSLSSPYNEQFF
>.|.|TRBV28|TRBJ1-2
TGTGCCAGCAGTTTTCCCCGCTCCATAGTCTATGGCTACACCTTC
CASSFPRSIVYGYTF
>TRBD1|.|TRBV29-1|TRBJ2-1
TGCAGCGTACCGGGACAGGGTTCGAACAATGAGCAGTTCTTC
CSVPGQGSNNEQFF
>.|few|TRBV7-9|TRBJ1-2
TGTGCCAGCAGCGTAGCCGGAGGGGAGTATGGCTACACCTTC
CASSVAGGEYGYTF
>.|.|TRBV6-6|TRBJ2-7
TGTGCCAGCAGTTATCCTGGCTACGAGCAGTACTTC
CASSYPGYEQYF
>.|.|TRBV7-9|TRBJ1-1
TGTGCCAGCAGCCCCTTTCAGGGGTTGAACACTGAAGCTTTCTTT
CASSPFQGLNTEAFF
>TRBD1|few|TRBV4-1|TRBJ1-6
TGCGCCAGCAGCCAAGTGGTGGAGCAGGGGGGGCTGACCCTCCACTTT
CASSQVVEQGGLTLHF
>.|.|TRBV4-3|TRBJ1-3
TGCGCCAGCAGCCAAGATGGGGGAGAGGGTTCCCTCTCTGGAAACACCATATATTTT
CASSQDGGEGSLSGNTIYF
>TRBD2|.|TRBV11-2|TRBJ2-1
TGTGCCAGCAGCACGGGACTAGCGGGGACCAGGGGGATCTTC
CASSTGLAGTRGIF
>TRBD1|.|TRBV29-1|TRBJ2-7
TGCAGCGTTGTACCGGGACAGAACTACGAGCAGTACTTC
CSVVPGQNYEQYF
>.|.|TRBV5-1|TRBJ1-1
TGCGCCAGCAGGGATAACACTGAAGCTTTCTTT
CASRDNTEAFF
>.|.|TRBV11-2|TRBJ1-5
TGTGCCAGCAGCTTAGATCGTCGGCAGCCCCAGCATTTT
CASSLDRRQPQHF
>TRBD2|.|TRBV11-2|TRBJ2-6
TGTGCCAGCAGCCCAGAGGGCGGGGGGCTTTCTGGGGCCAACGTCCTGACTTTC
CASSPEGGGLSGANVLTF
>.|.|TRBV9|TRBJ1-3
TGTGCCAGCAGCCCATTGACGCGCTCTGGAAACACCATATATTTT
CASSPLTRSGNTIYF
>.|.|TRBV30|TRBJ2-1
TGTGCTTCGGGAGCGGCCAATGAGCAGTTCTTC
CASGAANEQFF
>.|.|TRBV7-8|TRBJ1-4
TGTGCCAGCAGCTTAGGGGGGGGGAAGAAGGAAAAACTGTTTTTT
CASSLGGGKKEKLFF
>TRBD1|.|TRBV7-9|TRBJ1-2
TGTGCCAGCAGCCTCGGGACAGGGGAGGTCTATGGCTACACCTTC
CASSLGTGEVYGYTF
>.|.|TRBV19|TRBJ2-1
TGTGCCAGTAGTGTACAGGGCCTCTCCTACAATGAGCAGTTCTTC
CASSVQGLSYNEQFF